This TCR beta chain was captured in a study of technical replicates of blood from several donors. Here immunoSEQ multiplex PCR was the method, and the copy in TCRdb shows in-frame clones only, minus some. The table lists about 14,000 clones, approximately 86% of them singletons. The source of this sequence is a human donor in good health. Sequences were obtained from PBMCs.

The CDR3 protein is CASRITWDRRGVEQFF. For the CDR3, the DNA is TGTGCCAGCAGAATCACTTGGGACAGGAGGGGGGTGGAGCAGTTCTTC. V gene TRBV27 combines with J gene TRBJ2-1, with TRBD1 matching over 8 bases. With V trimmed by 6 bases and J by 10 bases, 17 bases remained unmatched. Germline V gene lookup returns CDR1 MNHEY and CDR2 SMNVEV (reference sequence). The CDR3 spans 16 residues.